These 8 T cell receptor beta chains came from one sample sequenced in a study of a mutant IDH1 vaccine in newly diagnosed glioma. Time point: week 47, end of study. Doses of 300 ug of mutant IDH1 20-mer peptide were given with topical imiquimod. These receptors' antigens are unknown. Produced via immunoSEQ multiplex PCR; TCRdb's table is partial and in-frame only. The repertoire holds some 40,000 clones, roughly 82% seen once, with over 7.5% in the top ten. The specimen was PBMCs, collected from a glioma patient whose treatment included an IDH1 peptide vaccine. Receptors originate from a man in his forties with glioma.

This clone showed up just a few times. The chain has TRBV5-1 and TRBJ2-7, with a tentative D call TRBD1 (6 bases). The CDR3 spans 15 residues. V was trimmed by 0 bases and J by 6 bases, leaving 16 bases between them. CDR1 SGHRS and CDR2 YFSETQ come from the germline V gene. This CDR3 reads CASSLEVRGIGEQYF. DNA of the CDR3: TGCGCCAGCAGCTTGGAGGTCAGGGGCATCGGCGAGCAGTACTTC.

The rearrangement links TRBV5-6 to TRBJ2-7, with 7 bases fitting TRBD2. The trim removed 1 base at V and 6 bases at J, leaving 4 bases unmatched. Germline CDR1 is SGHDT and CDR2 is YYEEEE. This CDR3 has 13 amino acids. CDR3 bases: TGTGCCAGCAGCTTGTACCCGGGGGGCGAGCAGTACGTC. This sequence encodes CASSLYPGGEQYV.

The gene calls are TRBV19 and TRBJ2-2, with 7 bases that match TRBD2. Per germline, CDR1 LNHDA and CDR2 SQIVND (reference sequence). This CDR3 spans 16 amino acids. The V segment lost 2 bases and the J segment 0 bases; nucleotides outside the gene matches: 3. CDR3 DNA: TGTGCCAGTAGTATACGACTAGCCGCGAACACCGGGGAGCTGTTTTTT. Protein product: CASSIRLAANTGELFF.

This clone was recorded once. The chain employs TRBV6-1 and TRBJ1-2; tentative D call: TRBD1 (5 bases). V lost 6 bases, J lost 9 bases, and 11 bases lay in between. The CDR3 contains 11 residues. Germline loops: CDR1 MNHNS, CDR2 SASEGT. The DNA of the CDR3 is TGTGCCAGCAGGAAGGGGCTGAGCTACACCTTC. Its translation: CASRKGLSYTF.

V gene TRBV18 combines with J gene TRBJ2-1, with 7 bases matching TRBD2. J gave up 8 bases and V 0 bases, and 7 bases lay outside the gene matches. Germline lookup yields CDR1 KGHSH and CDR2 LQKENI. The CDR3 length is 15 residues. The CDR3 here is CASSPPGLRGDEQFF. CDR3 coding DNA: TGTGCCAGCTCACCACCGGGACTACGAGGAGATGAGCAGTTCTTC. Full variable domain (rest looked up from reference TRBV18 and TRBJ2-1): NAGVMQNPRHLVRRRGQEARLRCSPMKGHSHVYWYRQLPEEGLKFMVYLQKENIIDESGMPKERFSAEFPKEGPSILRIQQVVRGDSAAYFCASSPPGLRGDEQFFGPGTRLTVL.

V gene TRBV7-6 combines with J gene TRBJ1-5; D not resolved. The V end was cut by 1 base, the J end by 1 base, with 5 bases between. The germline V gene has CDR1 SGHVS and CDR2 FNYEAQ. This CDR3 comprises 14 residues. The CDR3 sequence is CASSLGRSNQPQHF. DNA of the CDR3: TGTGCCAGCAGCTTAGGCCGGAGCAATCAGCCCCAGCATTTT. Combining the CDR3 with reference TRBV7-6 and TRBJ1-5 gives the whole variable domain GAGVSQSPRYKVTKRGQDVALRCDPISGHVSLYWYRQALGQGPEFLTYFNYEAQQDKSGLPNDRFSAERPEGSISTLTIQRTEQRDSAMYRCASSLGRSNQPQHFGDGTRLSIL.

The chain carries TRBV4-1 and TRBJ2-5; no reliable D call. Germline V gene lookup returns CDR1 MGHRA and CDR2 YSYEKL. V shed 5 bases and J shed 5 bases, with 12 bases lying between them. The CDR3 consists of 13 residues. The CDR3 sequence is CASSLTLGETQYF. The CDR3 coding sequence is TGCGCCAGCAGCTTGACATTGGGGGAGACCCAGTACTTC.

The rearrangement uses TRBV4-3 and TRBJ2-3; TRBD2 agrees at 12 bases. Germline-derived CDR1 and CDR2 are LGHNA and YSLEER. The CDR3 is 18 residues long. The J segment lost 6 bases and the V segment lost 2 bases, leaving 12 bases of the junction unmatched. This chain's CDR3 is CASSQNPPTSGSWDTQYF. The CDR3 bases are TGCGCCAGCAGCCAAAACCCGCCGACTAGCGGGAGTTGGGATACGCAGTATTTT.